Presented here are 6 T cell receptor beta chains from one specimen sequenced in a study of cytomegalovirus exposure and HLA in healthy donors. The primer mix had 60 Vbeta and 13 Jbeta primers. TCRdb's table, derived via immunoSEQ multiplex PCR, lists solely in-frame clones and lacks some. The data contain some 200,000 clones, around 83% of them singletons. The sequenced material came from PBMCs. These receptors were obtained from a woman aged 18-35 years in good health and CMV-seronegative.

The chain recombines TRBV7-6 with TRBJ1-2; D remains ambiguous. The CDR3 loop spans 14 amino acids. V shed 5 bases and J shed 7 bases, with 17 bases lying between them. The germline gives CDR1 SGHVS, CDR2 FNYEAQ. For the CDR3, the DNA is TGTGCCAGCAGCGGGCGCCGGGGAGTTGGTGGCTACACCTTC. As protein: CASSGRRGVGGYTF. Using reference TRBV7-6 and TRBJ1-2 for the parts outside the CDR3, the full variable domain is GAGVSQSPRYKVTKRGQDVALRCDPISGHVSLYWYRQALGQGPEFLTYFNYEAQQDKSGLPNDRFSAERPEGSISTLTIQRTEQRDSAMYRCASSGRRGVGGYTFGSGTRLTVV.

This chain connects TRBV5-1 to TRBJ2-5, with a weak D call TRBD2 (6 bases). This CDR3 has 16 residues. Germline V CDR1 and CDR2: SGHRS, YFSETQ. Trimming took 4 bases from V and 2 from J, leaving 18 bases between them. The CDR3 DNA reads TGCGCCAGCAGCCCCGGGATAGCGGAAGGACAAGAGACCCAGTACTTC. Encoded protein: CASSPGIAEGQETQYF.

The chain joins TRBV6-5 to TRBJ2-3; 7 nucleotides align to TRBD2. The CDR3 runs 15 residues. V dropped 2 bases and J dropped 3; count of bases not matched to a gene: 5. CDR1 is MNHEY and CDR2 is SVGAGI in the germline V gene. The CDR3 DNA reads TGTGCCAGCAGTTACGCGGGGGATCCAACAGATACGCAGTATTTT. This gives the protein CASSYAGDPTDTQYF.

The sample holds a few counts of this clone. The gene calls are TRBV23-1 and TRBJ1-1, with D unclear. TRBV23-1 is marked as an open reading frame, function uncertain. The CDR3 runs 15 residues. The V end was cut by 0 bases, the J end by 3 bases, with 11 bases between. The DNA for the CDR3 is TGCGCCAGCAGTCAATCGCCCGACATAGACACTGAAGCTTTCTTT. It translates to CASSQSPDIDTEAFF.

V is TRBV7-2 and J is TRBJ1-2; D possibly corresponds to TRBD1 (6 bases). V was cut by 5 bases and J by 6 bases, with 16 bases left in between. Germline lookup yields CDR1 SGHTA and CDR2 FQGNSA. The length of the CDR3 is 14 residues. The CDR3 region is CASSPRGGTDGYTF. CDR3 nucleotides: TGTGCCAGCAGCCCCCGCGGGGGCACTGATGGCTACACCTTC.

V and J are TRBV27 and TRBJ2-1; 11 positions match TRBD2. Trimming removed 3 bases from V and 4 bases from J; junction bases left unmatched: 2. Germline V gives CDR1 MNHEY, CDR2 SMNVEV (reference sequence). The CDR3 is made up of 15 amino acids. DNA for the CDR3: TGTGCCAGCAGTTTGGGACTAGCGGAGTACAATGAGCAGTTCTTC. Protein product: CASSLGLAEYNEQFF.